A selection of T cell receptor beta chains follows, all from one sample in a study of T cell responses to AZD1222 COVID-19 vaccine. TCRdb's table, derived via immunoSEQ multiplex PCR, lists solely in-frame clones and lacks some. There are 95,000 or so clones in the sample; approximately 90% occur only once, and 8% to 8.5% lies in the top ten. Material: peripheral blood, obtained 28 days after the second AZD1222 dose. The origin of the receptors is an adult who received the AZD1222 COVID-19 vaccine. Each CDR3 is given with its conserved first and last residue. D genes are given only for firm matches. For some rows the clone size is stated as once, few or many, or as a class when expanded; others skip it.

-,TRBV12-5,TRBJ1-5,-,CASGLVPGPRWGNQPQHF,TGTGCTAGTGGTTTGGTACCCGGGCCGAGGTGGGGCAATCAGCCCCAGCATTTT
-,TRBV4-1,TRBJ2-1,-,CASSQDVRNEQFF,TGCGCCAGCAGCCAAGATGTCAGGAATGAGCAGTTCTTC
TRBD2,TRBV3-1/TRBV3-2,TRBJ2-1,-,CASSPGLAGDEQFF,TGTGCCAGCAGCCCGGGACTAGCGGGAGATGAGCAGTTCTTC
-,TRBV5-1,TRBJ2-5,-,CASSLGLSETQYF,TGCGCCAGCAGCTTGGGACTTTCAGAGACCCAGTACTTC
TRBD2,TRBV30,TRBJ2-3,-,CAWGRGGGADTQYF,TGTGCCTGGGGGCGGGGGGGCGGTGCAGATACGCAGTATTTT
-,TRBV5-1,TRBJ1-4,-,CASRLARGANEKLFF,TGCGCCAGCAGACTAGCAAGGGGGGCGAATGAAAAACTGTTTTTT
-,TRBV6-5,TRBJ2-7,-,CASRATAAYEQYF,TGTGCCAGCAGAGCGACAGCTGCCTACGAGCAGTACTTC
-,TRBV19,TRBJ1-1,-,CASSTGNTEAFF,TGTGCCAGTAGTACAGGGAACACTGAAGCTTTCTTT
TRBD1,TRBV19,TRBJ1-1,-,CASSPDRTGEAFF,TGTGCCAGTAGTCCGGACAGGACGGGTGAAGCTTTCTTT
-,TRBV11-3,TRBJ1-5,-,CASSFQRGIYPDSIQPQHF,TGTGCCAGCAGCTTCCAAAGGGGAATATATCCAGATTCGATTCAGCCCCAGCATTTT
-,TRBV7-9,TRBJ2-1,-,CASSRWTDLDEQFF,TGTGCCAGCAGCCGATGGACAGATTTGGATGAGCAGTTCTTC
-,TRBV18,TRBJ2-1,-,CASSPRVGTAANSYNEQFF,TGTGCCAGCTCACCACGCGTTGGGACGGCCGCCAACTCCTACAATGAGCAGTTCTTC
-,TRBV5-1,TRBJ2-3,-,CASSLTDSTDTQYF,TGCGCCAGCAGCTTGACGGACAGCACAGATACGCAGTATTTT
-,TRBV19,TRBJ1-1,-,CASSSQGNTEAFF,TGTGCCAGTAGTAGTCAGGGGAACACTGAAGCTTTCTTT
TRBD2,TRBV20-1,TRBJ2-3,-,CSASGLAGEGFGTDTQYF,TGCAGTGCTAGTGGACTAGCGGGAGAGGGGTTCGGCACAGATACGCAGTATTTT
-,TRBV24-1,TRBJ2-1,-,CATSDSQENEQFF,TGTGCCACCAGTGATTCACAGGAGAATGAGCAGTTCTTC
-,TRBV15,TRBJ1-1,-,CATSRAVGTEAFF,TGTGCCACCAGCAGGGCCGTTGGCACTGAAGCTTTCTTT
-,TRBV13,TRBJ1-1,-,CASSRGRPYTEAFF,TGTGCCAGCAGCCGAGGACGACCGTACACTGAAGCTTTCTTT
TRBD1,TRBV7-9,TRBJ2-3,-,CASSPTGGNRAGTQYF,TGTGCCAGCAGCCCGACAGGGGGCAACCGAGCCGGTACGCAGTATTTT
-,TRBV13,TRBJ1-1,-,CASSRGKGESRTEAFF,TGTGCCAGCAGCCGCGGGAAGGGGGAGTCGCGCACTGAAGCTTTCTTT
-,TRBV28,TRBJ2-1,few,CASSSLIEGQFF,TGTGCCAGCAGTTCCCTGATAGAAGGGCAGTTCTTC
-,TRBV28,TRBJ2-7,-,CASSFATATPYEQYF,TGTGCCAGCAGTTTTGCGACAGCTACCCCCTACGAGCAGTACTTC
TRBD1,TRBV29-1,TRBJ2-3,-,CSALDRHNTDTQYF,TGCAGCGCCTTGGACAGGCATAACACAGATACGCAGTATTTT
-,TRBV6-1,TRBJ1-5,-,CASSEAMGFQPQHF,TGTGCCAGCAGTGAAGCAATGGGATTTCAGCCCCAGCATTTT
TRBD2,TRBV5-4,TRBJ2-7,-,CASSLGGTSGNSYEQYF,TGTGCCAGCAGCTTGGGCGGGACTAGCGGGAACTCCTACGAGCAGTACTTC
-,TRBV6-5,TRBJ1-1,-,CASNWDRNTEAFF,TGTGCCAGCAATTGGGATCGTAACACTGAAGCTTTCTTT
-,TRBV19,TRBJ2-5,once,CASSMDEGETQYF,TGTGCCAGTAGTATGGATGAGGGGGAGACCCAGTACTTC
-,TRBV11-2,TRBJ2-4,-,CASSPPGTAKNIQYF,TGTGCCAGCAGCCCTCCAGGGACTGCCAAAAACATTCAGTACTTC
TRBD2,TRBV19,TRBJ2-1,-,CASSMGLAGNNEQFF,TGTGCCAGTAGTATGGGGCTAGCGGGAAACAATGAGCAGTTCTTC
-,TRBV6-1,TRBJ1-5,-,CASSEEGGFNQPQHF,TGTGCCAGCAGTGAAGAGGGGGGGTTCAATCAGCCCCAGCATTTT
-,TRBV20-1,TRBJ1-1,-,CSATPPGEAFF,TGCAGTGCAACTCCCCCGGGAGAAGCTTTCTTT
TRBD1,TRBV13,TRBJ1-3,-,CASSLQGANTIYF,TGTGCCAGCAGCCTCCAGGGGGCGAACACCATATATTTT
-,TRBV6-6,TRBJ1-2,-,CASRQNPDSFYGYTF,TGTGCCAGCAGGCAAAACCCGGACAGCTTTTATGGCTACACCTTC
-,TRBV19,TRBJ1-1,-,CASSPQAMNTEAFF,TGTGCCAGTAGTCCTCAGGCGATGAACACTGAAGCTTTCTTT
-,TRBV6-2/TRBV6-3,TRBJ1-3,-,CASSYSGRPGNTIYF,TGTGCCAGCAGTTACTCGGGACGGCCAGGAAACACCATATATTTT
-,TRBV5-4,TRBJ2-7,-,CASSLGSRFNINEQYF,TGTGCCAGCAGCTTGGGCAGTCGGTTTAATATCAACGAGCAGTACTTC
TRBD1,TRBV5-4,TRBJ2-3,once,CASSRTGGISTDTQYF,TGTGCCAGCAGCAGGACAGGGGGCATCAGCACAGATACGCAGTATTTT
-,TRBV21-1,TRBJ1-1,-,CASSPPDRGLAAFF,TGTGCCAGCAGTCCTCCCGACCGGGGTTTGGCCGCTTTCTTT
TRBD1,TRBV5-1,TRBJ2-7,-,CASSQGQGASYEQYF,TGCGCCAGCAGCCAAGGACAGGGGGCCTCCTACGAGCAGTACTTC
-,TRBV25-1,TRBJ2-1,once,CASRAHNEQFF,TGTGCCAGCAGGGCGCACAATGAGCAGTTCTTC
TRBD2,TRBV4-2,TRBJ2-1,once,CASSQVGTSGASSYNEQFF,TGTGCCAGCAGCCAAGTAGGGACTAGCGGAGCTAGCTCCTACAATGAGCAGTTCTTC
-,TRBV24-1,TRBJ1-3,-,CATSQSSGNTIYF,TGTGCCACCAGTCAAAGCTCTGGAAACACCATATATTTT
TRBD1,TRBV28,TRBJ1-5,-,CASSSTGYQPQHF,TGTGCCAGCAGTTCGACAGGGTATCAGCCCCAGCATTTT
TRBD1,TRBV5-1,TRBJ2-5,-,CASSLGTGVSLAETQYF,TGCGCCAGCAGCTTGGGGACAGGGGTGAGCTTGGCGGAGACCCAGTACTTC
-,TRBV6-5,TRBJ2-1,-,CASSPGSGSYNEQFF,TGTGCCAGCAGTCCAGGGTCGGGTTCCTACAATGAGCAGTTCTTC
TRBD2,TRBV6-5,TRBJ2-7,-,CASKPSGSYEQYF,TGTGCCAGCAAACCTAGCGGATCCTACGAGCAGTACTTC
TRBD2,TRBV10-3,TRBJ2-7,-,CAISGSSGGSYEQYF,TGTGCCATCAGTGGGTCTAGCGGGGGCTCCTACGAGCAGTACTTC
-,TRBV28,TRBJ2-5,once,CASSPSGSGLARWAQYF,TGTGCCAGCAGTCCAAGCGGCAGTGGACTGGCTAGGTGGGCCCAGTACTTC
TRBD2,TRBV18,TRBJ2-7,-,CASSPLRGEFYEQYF,TGTGCCAGCTCGCCCCTCCGGGGGGAGTTCTACGAGCAGTACTTC
TRBD1,TRBV4-1,TRBJ1-5,once,CASSPIGTGRNQPQHF,TGCGCCAGCAGCCCTATCGGGACAGGCCGCAATCAGCCCCAGCATTTT
-,TRBV5-1,TRBJ2-7,-,CASSLDSTGLTYEQYF,TGCGCCAGCAGCTTGGACAGCACAGGCTTAACCTACGAGCAGTACTTC
TRBD2,TRBV10-3,TRBJ2-3,-,CAISVEGGTDTQYF,TGTGCCATCAGTGTGGAGGGAGGGACAGATACGCAGTATTTT
-,TRBV5-6,TRBJ1-1,-,CASSLMGEAFF,TGTGCCAGCAGCTTGATGGGGGAAGCTTTCTTT
-,TRBV3-1/TRBV3-2,TRBJ1-6,-,CASSQNREYNSPLHF,TGTGCCAGCAGCCAAAACAGGGAATATAATTCACCCCTCCACTTT
-,TRBV12-3/TRBV12-4,TRBJ1-1,once,CASRPEGNTEAFF,TGTGCCAGCAGGCCTGAAGGCAACACTGAAGCTTTCTTT
-,TRBV3-1/TRBV3-2,TRBJ2-7,-,CASSLVPLYEQYF,TGTGCCAGCAGCCTAGTCCCTCTCTACGAGCAGTACTTC